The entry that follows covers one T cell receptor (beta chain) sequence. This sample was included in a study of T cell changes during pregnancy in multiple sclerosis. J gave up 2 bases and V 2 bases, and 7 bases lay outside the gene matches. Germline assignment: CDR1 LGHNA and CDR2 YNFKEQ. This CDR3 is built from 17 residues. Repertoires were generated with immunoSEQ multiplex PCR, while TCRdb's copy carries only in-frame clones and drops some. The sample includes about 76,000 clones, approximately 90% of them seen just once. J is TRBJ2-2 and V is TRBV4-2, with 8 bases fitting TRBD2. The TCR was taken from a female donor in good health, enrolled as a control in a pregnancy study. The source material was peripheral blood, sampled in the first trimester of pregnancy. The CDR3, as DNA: TGTGCCAGCAGCCAACGTTCTAGCGGGCTTAACACCGGGGAGCTGTTTTTT. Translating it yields CASSQRSSGLNTGELFF.